These 9 T cell receptor beta chains share one sample of origin, sequenced in a study of glioma-infiltrating T cells after dendritic cell vaccination. Here immunoSEQ multiplex PCR was the method, and the copy in TCRdb shows in-frame clones only, minus some. The sample carries more than 85,000 clones, 90% recorded once. Regarding time point: after dendritic cell vaccination, including at tumor progression/relapse. Sample: blood, taken after dendritic cell vaccination. The receptors originated from a human donor with glioblastoma.

The chain couples TRBV29-1 to TRBJ2-1; 10 bases line up with TRBD2. This CDR3 is 16 amino acids long. The ends lost 2 bases at V and 4 bases at J; junction bases unmatched: 8. Germline-derived CDR1 and CDR2 are SQVTM and ANQGSEA. The chain's CDR3 is CSVETPTSGLYNEQFF. CDR3 bases: TGCAGCGTTGAAACCCCGACTAGCGGGCTGTACAATGAGCAGTTCTTC.

The chain employs TRBV29-1 and TRBJ2-3; TRBD1 agrees at 7 bases. Trimming removed 3 bases from V and 1 base from J; junction bases left unmatched: 7. The CDR3 runs to 15 residues. Per the germline V gene, CDR1 is SQVTM and CDR2 is ANQGSEA. CDR3 DNA sequence: TGCAGCGTTGACCTTGGACAGGCAGGCACAGATACGCAGTATTTT. Its translation: CSVDLGQAGTDTQYF.

This clone was seen once. This sequence joins TRBV2 and TRBJ2-2; no firm D call. With 8 bases removed from V and 1 base from J, the gap between germline ends came to 11 bases. Germline assignment: CDR1 SNHLY and CDR2 FYNNEI. The CDR3 loop spans 14 amino acids. CDR3 amino acids: CASGGPRNTGELFF. As DNA, the CDR3 is TGTGCCAGCGGTGGGCCTAGGAACACCGGGGAGCTGTTTTTT.

The gene calls are TRBV5-1 and TRBJ2-1; 11 bases agree with TRBD1. Germline V gene lookup returns CDR1 SGHRS and CDR2 YFSETQ. Trimming removed 4 bases from V and 9 bases from J; junction bases left unmatched: 12. CDR3 length equals 16 residues. CDR3 DNA: TGCGCCAGCAGCACTCCGGGACAGGGGGGGGGAGGTGAGCAGTTCTTC. Protein product: CASSTPGQGGGGEQFF.

The gene calls are TRBV14 and TRBJ2-5, with D maybe TRBD2 (5 bases). Germline assignment: CDR1 SGHDN and CDR2 FVKESK. The V and J ends lost 2 bases and 4 bases respectively, with 14 bases between them. This CDR3 has 15 amino acids. The CDR3 reads CASSQRGKVIETQYF. The CDR3 DNA reads as TGTGCCAGCAGCCAAAGAGGGAAAGTAATAGAGACCCAGTACTTC. The variable domain in full, with the rest retrieved from reference TRBV14 and TRBJ2-5, is EAGVTQFPSHSVIEKGQTVTLRCDPISGHDNLYWYRRVMGKEIKFLLHFVKESKQDESGMPNNRFLAERTGGTYSTLKVQPAELEDSGVYFCASSQRGKVIETQYFGPGTRLLVL.

In DNA, the CDR3 is TGTGCCAGCAGCTTCCGGGACAGCAATGAGCAGTTCTTC. This gives the protein CASSFRDSNEQFF. The J gene is TRBJ2-1, the V gene TRBV11-1; TRBD1 matches at 7 bases. With 3 bases clipped from V and 6 bases from J, the junction kept 2 bases outside the gene matches. Germline CDR1 reads SGHAT; CDR2 reads FQDESV (reference sequence). The CDR3 spans 13 residues. Variable domain in full (rest from reference TRBV11-1 and TRBJ2-1): EAEVAQSPRYKITEKSQAVAFWCDPISGHATLYWYRQILGQGPELLVQFQDESVVDDSQLPKDRFSAERLKGVDSTLKIQPAELGDSAMYLCASSFRDSNEQFFGPGTRLTVL.

This chain joins TRBV5-4 and TRBJ1-2; TRBD1 matches 8 bases. This CDR3 has 17 amino acids. Unmatched junction bases numbered 12, after V lost 2 bases and J lost 3 bases. Germline V CDR1 and CDR2: SGHNT, YYREEE (reference sequence). The CDR3 is CASSLVGRGREYYGYTF. The CDR3 region has the DNA TGTGCCAGCAGCTTAGTCGGCAGGGGGCGCGAATACTATGGCTACACCTTC. Full variable domain (missing parts from reference TRBV5-4 and TRBJ1-2): ETGVTQSPTHLIKTRGQQVTLRCSSQSGHNTVSWYQQALGQGPQFIFQYYREEENGRGNFPPRFSGLQFPNYSSELNVNALELDDSALYLCASSLVGRGREYYGYTFGSGTRLTVV.

The chain has TRBV10-3 and TRBJ2-5; 9 bases match TRBD1. CDR1 and CDR2 (germline): ENHRY, SYGVKD. The CDR3 sequence is 17 residues long. The V gene end was trimmed by 0 bases and the J gene end by 4 bases; junction bases not matched to a gene: 9. Here the CDR3 reads CAISESWGQGGAETQYF. CDR3 sequence (DNA): TGTGCCATCAGTGAGTCGTGGGGACAGGGAGGAGCAGAGACCCAGTACTTC.

The V call is TRBV5-6, the J call TRBJ1-2; D remains ambiguous. From germline, CDR1 is SGHDT and CDR2 YYEEEE. This CDR3 is 15 amino acids long. The V and J ends lost 1 base and 5 bases respectively, with 15 bases between them. This chain's CDR3 is CASSLLRVMGYGYTF. The DNA for the CDR3 is TGTGCCAGCAGCTTGCTGCGGGTGATGGGGTATGGCTACACCTTC.